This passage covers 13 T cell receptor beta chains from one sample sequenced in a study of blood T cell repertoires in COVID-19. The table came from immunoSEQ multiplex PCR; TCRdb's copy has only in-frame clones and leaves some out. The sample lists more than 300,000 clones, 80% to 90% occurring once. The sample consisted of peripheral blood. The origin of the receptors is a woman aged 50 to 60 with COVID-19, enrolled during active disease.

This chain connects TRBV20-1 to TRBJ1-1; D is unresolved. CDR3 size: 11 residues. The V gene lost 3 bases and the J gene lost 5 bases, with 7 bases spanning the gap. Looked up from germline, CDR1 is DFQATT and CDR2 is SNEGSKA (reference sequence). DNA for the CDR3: TGCAGTGCTAGTCCCCGGACTGAAGCTTTCTTT. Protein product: CSASPRTEAFF.

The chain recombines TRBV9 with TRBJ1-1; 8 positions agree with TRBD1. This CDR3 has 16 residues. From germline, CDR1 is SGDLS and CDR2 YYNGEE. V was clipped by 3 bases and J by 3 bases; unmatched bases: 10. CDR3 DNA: TGTGCCAGCAGCGCCCGGAGCTTGACAGGGGACACTGAAGCTTTCTTT. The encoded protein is CASSARSLTGDTEAFF.

CDR3 sequence reads: CASSLKVSGRDPGELFF. In DNA form, the CDR3 reads TGTGCCAGCAGCTTAAAGGTCAGCGGGAGGGACCCCGGGGAGCTGTTTTTT. This rearrangement joins TRBV7-9 to TRBJ2-2, with TRBD2 identical over 10 bases. Germline lookup yields CDR1 SEHNR and CDR2 FQNEAQ (reference sequence). The J segment lost 6 bases and the V segment lost 2 bases, leaving 9 bases of the junction unmatched. The CDR3 loop spans 17 amino acids.

The CDR3 here is CASSLNTEAFF. In DNA form, the CDR3 reads TGTGCCAGTAGTTTAAACACTGAAGCTTTCTTT. The rearrangement uses TRBV19 and TRBJ1-1; D is undetermined. V shed 5 bases and J shed 2 bases, with 3 bases lying between them. The CDR3 is 11 residues long. The V gene's germline CDR1 is LNHDA and CDR2 SQIVND (reference sequence).

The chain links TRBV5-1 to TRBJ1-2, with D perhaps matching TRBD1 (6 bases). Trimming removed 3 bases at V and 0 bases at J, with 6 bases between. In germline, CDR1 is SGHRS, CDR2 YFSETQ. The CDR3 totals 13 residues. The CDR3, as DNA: TGCGCCAGCAGCTGGACAGCTAACTATGGCTACACCTTC. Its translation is CASSWTANYGYTF.

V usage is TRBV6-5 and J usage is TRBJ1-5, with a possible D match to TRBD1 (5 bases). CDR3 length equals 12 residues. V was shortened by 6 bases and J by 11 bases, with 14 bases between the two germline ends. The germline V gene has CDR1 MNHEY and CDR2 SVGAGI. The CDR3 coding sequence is TGTGCCAGCAGCCGGGAGAAAGGGGCCCAGCATTTT. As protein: CASSREKGAQHF.

CDR3 region: CASSSSSGSTDTQYF. The CDR3 DNA is TGTGCCAGCTCATCCTCCAGCGGTAGCACAGATACGCAGTATTTT. The V and J genes are TRBV18 and TRBJ2-3; a weak D match, TRBD2 (5 bases). Germline lookup yields CDR1 KGHSH and CDR2 LQKENI. Trimming cost V 5 bases and J 0 bases, with 12 bases left between them. The CDR3 totals 15 residues.

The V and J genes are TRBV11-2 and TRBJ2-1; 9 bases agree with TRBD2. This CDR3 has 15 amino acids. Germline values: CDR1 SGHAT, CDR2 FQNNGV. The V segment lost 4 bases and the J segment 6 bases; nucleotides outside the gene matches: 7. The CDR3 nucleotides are TGTGCCAGCAGCTCTCTAGCGGGAAGAGGCAATGAGCAGTTCTTC. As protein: CASSSLAGRGNEQFF. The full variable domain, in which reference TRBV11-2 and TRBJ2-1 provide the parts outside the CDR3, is EAGVAQSPRYKIIEKRQSVAFWCNPISGHATLYWYQQILGQGPKLLIQFQNNGVVDDSQLPKDRFSAERLKGVDSTLKIQPAKLEDSAVYLCASSSLAGRGNEQFFGPGTRLTVL.

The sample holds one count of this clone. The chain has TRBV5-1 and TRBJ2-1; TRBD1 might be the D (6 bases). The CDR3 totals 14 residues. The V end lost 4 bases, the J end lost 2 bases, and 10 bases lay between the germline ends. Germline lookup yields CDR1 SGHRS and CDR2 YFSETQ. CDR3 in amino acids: CASSRGSTYNEQFF. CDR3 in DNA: TGCGCCAGCAGCAGGGGGAGCACCTACAATGAGCAGTTCTTC.

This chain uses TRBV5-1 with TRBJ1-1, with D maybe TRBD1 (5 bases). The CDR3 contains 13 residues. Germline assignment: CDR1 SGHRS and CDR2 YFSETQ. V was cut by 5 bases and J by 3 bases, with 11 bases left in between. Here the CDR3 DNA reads TGCGCCAGCAGGGTCGACAGCTACACTGAAGCTTTCTTT. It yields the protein CASRVDSYTEAFF.

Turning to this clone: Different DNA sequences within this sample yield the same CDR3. DNA for the CDR3: TGTGCCAGTAGTATAGGGACAGTCATGAACACTGAAGCTTTCTTT. Protein sequence: CASSIGTVMNTEAFF. The V gene is TRBV19, the J gene TRBJ1-1, with D possibly TRBD1 on 6 matching bases. Germline V gene sequence: CDR1 LNHDA, CDR2 SQIVND (reference sequence). The germline V and J ends were trimmed by 1 base and 0 bases, with 9 bases remaining between them. The CDR3 consists of 15 residues.

In DNA, the CDR3 is TGTGCCAGCAGCCAAGATTTTCGAGGGCGAGCTTTCTTT. It is translated as CASSQDFRGRAFF. The chain combines TRBV14 with TRBJ1-1; no definite D call. There are 13 residues in the CDR3. Per germline, CDR1 SGHDN and CDR2 FVKESK. With 0 bases removed from V and 10 bases from J, the gap between germline ends came to 12 bases.

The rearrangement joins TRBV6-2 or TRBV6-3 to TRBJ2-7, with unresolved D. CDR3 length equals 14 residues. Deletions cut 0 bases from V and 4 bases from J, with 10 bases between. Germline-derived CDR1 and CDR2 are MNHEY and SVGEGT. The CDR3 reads CASSYSSATYEQYF. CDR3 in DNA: TGTGCCAGCAGTTACTCCAGCGCCACGTACGAGCAGTACTTC.